Listed below are T cell receptor beta chains from one sample, sequenced in a study of T cell changes during pregnancy in multiple sclerosis. The repertoire was sequenced with immunoSEQ multiplex PCR; TCRdb's copy has only in-frame clones and lacks some. The sample yields tens of thousands of clones, around 92% seen once. This sample comprised CD8+ T cells from peripheral blood mononuclear cells, obtained in the third trimester of pregnancy. The receptors come from a female donor in good health, enrolled as a control in a pregnancy study. CDR3s include the opening cysteine and the closing phenylalanine or tryptophan. Fields, in order: clone size, J gene, D gene, V gene, CDR3 DNA, CDR3 protein. A D gene is named only where the DNA matches it firmly. Size tells how often a clone was seen (once, few, many) or the class of an expanded clone, and some rows leave it out.

- TRBJ1-2 - TRBV19 TGTGCCAGTGCTCCCCGAGGTCTCATCTATGGCTACACCTTC CASAPRGLIYGYTF
- TRBJ1-5 - TRBV2 TGTGCCAGCACACAGTATAATAGCAATCAGCCCCAGCATTTT CASTQYNSNQPQHF
- TRBJ2-7 - TRBV7-2 TGTGCCAGCAGCGTCAACGGTTTCGAGCAGTACTTC CASSVNGFEQYF
- TRBJ1-5 TRBD1 TRBV29-1 TGCAGCGTTGGGGGACAGGGTCCGGGTCAGCCCCAGCATTTT CSVGGQGPGQPQHF
- TRBJ2-3 - TRBV9 TGTGCCAGCAGCGTAGCTACGGGGTCCACAGATACGCAGTATTTT CASSVATGSTDTQYF
- TRBJ2-7 TRBD1 TRBV19 TGTGCCAGTAGTATCGCAGGGGGCTACGAGCAGTACTTC CASSIAGGYEQYF
- TRBJ1-1 - TRBV2 TGTGCCAGCAGTGATAGAACGGAAGCTTTCTTT CASSDRTEAFF
- TRBJ2-7 TRBD2 TRBV11-3 TGTGCCAGCAGCGATCGGGGGGTCCAGGAGCAGTACTTC CASSDRGVQEQYF
- TRBJ1-3 TRBD1 TRBV5-4 TGTGCCAGCAGCACCGGGACAGGGAACACCATATATTTT CASSTGTGNTIYF
- TRBJ2-7 TRBD2 TRBV5-4 TGTGCCAGCAGCTCCGAGATAGCGGGGGGATTTTACGAGCAGTACTTC CASSSEIAGGFYEQYF
- TRBJ1-1 TRBD1 TRBV5-5 TGTGCCAGCAGCTTGATAATTGGGACAGGGGACCCGAACACTGAAGCTTTCTTT CASSLIIGTGDPNTEAFF
- TRBJ2-7 - TRBV4-3 TGCGCCAGCAGCCAAGGGGAGGACGGCTCCTACGAGCAGTACTTC CASSQGEDGSYEQYF
- TRBJ1-1 - TRBV7-2 TGTGCCAGCAGCTTACGGGGGGCAGGGTCTAGTTTAGCTGGAGCTGAAGCTTTCTTT CASSLRGAGSSLAGAEAFF
- TRBJ2-5 TRBD1 TRBV7-9 TGTGCCAGCAGCCCAGGGACAGGGTTCGAAGAGACCCAGTACTTC CASSPGTGFEETQYF
once TRBJ1-5 - TRBV5-6 TGTGCCAGCAGCTTGGGGCAGGGTCAGCCCCAGCATTTT CASSLGQGQPQHF
- TRBJ1-2 TRBD1 TRBV11-1 TGTGCCAGCAGCACGACAGGGAAAGGCTACACCTTC CASSTTGKGYTF
- TRBJ2-7 TRBD1 TRBV27 TGTGCCAGCAGTAAACAGGACAGGGGGCCCGTCGAGCAGTACTTC CASSKQDRGPVEQYF
- TRBJ2-1 - TRBV7-9 TGTGCCAGCAGCTTAGAGGGGGGGAATGAGCAGTTCTTC CASSLEGGNEQFF
- TRBJ1-2 TRBD1 TRBV4-1 TGCGCCAGCAGCCAAGGACAGGGAGTCTATGGCTACACCTTC CASSQGQGVYGYTF
- TRBJ1-1 - TRBV15 TGTGCCACCAGCCTAGACCGAGGGAACACTGAAGCTTTCTTT CATSLDRGNTEAFF
- TRBJ2-2 TRBD2 TRBV11-2 TGTGCCAGCAGCTTAGCGGGGGGATGGAGTGGCACCGGGGAGCTGTTTTTT CASSLAGGWSGTGELFF
- TRBJ2-7 TRBD1 TRBV6-5 TGTGCCAGCTTTCCCAGTAGGACAGGGGGAGACGAGCAGTACTTC CASFPSRTGGDEQYF
- TRBJ1-1 TRBD1 TRBV7-8 TGTGCCAGCAGCTTACTGGGGCAGGGGGTAAAGAGCACTGAAGCTTTCTTT CASSLLGQGVKSTEAFF
- TRBJ2-2 - TRBV6-1 TGTGCCAACCTCGGGGCCGGGGAGCTGTTTTTT CANLGAGELFF
- TRBJ1-4 TRBD1 TRBV4-3 TGCGCCAGCAGCCAAAACAGAGTAGGACAGGGTAATGAAAAACTGTTTTTT CASSQNRVGQGNEKLFF
- TRBJ2-5 TRBD1 TRBV5-4 TGTGCCAGCACCCGATTGGAAGGGACAGGGGGTAGTGAGACCCAGTACTTC CASTRLEGTGGSETQYF
- TRBJ1-1 - TRBV10-3 TGTGCCATCCGTATGAACACTGAAGCTTTCTTT CAIRMNTEAFF
- TRBJ2-3 - TRBV4-3 TGCGCCAGCAGCCAAGAGCGGGGACCCACAGATACGCAGTATTTT CASSQERGPTDTQYF
- TRBJ1-6 TRBD1 TRBV13 TGTGCCAGCAGCATGGACAGGGGCGATTCACCCCTCCACTTT CASSMDRGDSPLHF
- TRBJ1-1 TRBD1 TRBV4-3 TGCGCCAGCAGCCAAGATAGGACAGGGGGCTATACTGAAGCTTTCTTT CASSQDRTGGYTEAFF
- TRBJ2-7 - TRBV9 TGTGCCAGCAGCGCAGGGTTCGGGTACGAGCAGTACTTC CASSAGFGYEQYF
- TRBJ2-3 - TRBV7-8 TGTGCCAGCAGCTTCCTAGCTGTCTCCGATACGCAGTATTTT CASSFLAVSDTQYF
- TRBJ2-7 - TRBV2 TGTGCCAGCAGGAGCTACGAGCAGTACTTC CASRSYEQYF
once TRBJ2-3 - TRBV27 TGTGCCAGCGTTGGGGCTGGTGTATCAACAGATACGCAGTATTTT CASVGAGVSTDTQYF
- TRBJ2-7 - TRBV19 TGTGCCAGTAGTATAGGCACCGCCGGCTACGAGCAGTACTTC CASSIGTAGYEQYF
- TRBJ2-5 - TRBV5-1 TGCGCCAGCAGCTTGGCGTTCGGGACCCAGTACTTC CASSLAFGTQYF
- TRBJ2-1 TRBD2 TRBV6-1 TGTGCCAGCAGTGATGCGGTAGCGGGGGGCCCGGGTGAGCAGTTCTTC CASSDAVAGGPGEQFF
- TRBJ2-1 - TRBV6-1 TGTGCCAGCATGGGAGCCGTCAATGAGCAGTTCTTC CASMGAVNEQFF
- TRBJ1-6 TRBD1 TRBV25-1 TGTGCCAGCAGTGGACAGGGGTACTATAATTCACCCCTCCACTTT CASSGQGYYNSPLHF
- TRBJ2-5 TRBD1 TRBV2 TGTGCCAGCGGGACAGGGGATACCCAGTACTTC CASGTGDTQYF
- TRBJ2-7 TRBD1 TRBV9 TGTGCCAGCAGCGTAGGACAGGGGGACAGCTACGAGCAGTACTTC CASSVGQGDSYEQYF
- TRBJ2-5 TRBD2 TRBV15 TGTGCCACCGCTAGCGGGGGTGGCCAAGAGACCCAGTACTTC CATASGGGQETQYF
- TRBJ2-2 TRBD2 TRBV10-2 TGCGCCAGCAGTGAAAGAGCGGGGGGGCCCGGGGAGCTGTTTTTT CASSERAGGPGELFF
- TRBJ2-1 TRBD1 TRBV6-5 TGTGCCAGCAGCCTAGACAGGGGCTACTACAATGAGCAGTTCTTC CASSLDRGYYNEQFF
many TRBJ2-2 - TRBV6-4 TGTGCCAGCAGCGGGAGCGAAACCGGGGAGCTGTTTTTT CASSGSETGELFF
- TRBJ1-2 - TRBV29-1 TGCAGCGTTGAAGAACAGAATGGCTACACCTTC CSVEEQNGYTF
- TRBJ2-1 - TRBV4-3 TGCGCCAGCAGCCCTTTATCGGGGATGTCCTACAATGAGCAGTTCTTC CASSPLSGMSYNEQFF
- TRBJ1-3 TRBD1 TRBV7-2 TGTGCCAGCAGCCCTTCAGCTTACAGGGGGGGATTCACCATATATTTT CASSPSAYRGGFTIYF
- TRBJ1-5 TRBD1 TRBV27 TGTGCCAGCAGGCTAGGACAGGGGTCGTATCAGCCCCAGCATTTT CASRLGQGSYQPQHF
- TRBJ2-7 - TRBV29-1 TGCAGCGTTGCAGGGGACGGCTACGAGCAGTACTTC CSVAGDGYEQYF
- TRBJ1-1 - TRBV7-9 TGTGCCAGCAGCTCCTGGGGAGGCACTGAAGCTTTCTTT CASSSWGGTEAFF
once TRBJ2-7 TRBD2 TRBV5-6 TGTGCCAGCAGCTTGGATGGACTAGTCTACGAGCAGTACTTC CASSLDGLVYEQYF
- TRBJ2-6 - TRBV6-1 TGTGCCAGCAGTGACCCCCGGACAGCCTTACCCTCTGGGGCCAACGTCCTGACTTTC CASSDPRTALPSGANVLTF
once TRBJ2-7 - TRBV19 TGTGCCAGTAGTATAGATCTAGCTGGCTCCTACGAGCAGTACTTC CASSIDLAGSYEQYF
- TRBJ2-7 TRBD1 TRBV4-2 TGTGCCAGCAGCCAAGGGGCTACAGGGGGCTTCTACGAGCAGTACTTC CASSQGATGGFYEQYF